The rows below give T cell receptor beta chains drawn from one sample of a study of vaccination effects on CD4 cells after COVID-19. Their recognized antigens are unknown. Generated by immunoSEQ multiplex PCR, the TCRdb table keeps only in-frame clones and is missing some. Of over 65,000 clones in the sample, roughly three quarters were seen once. The sample in question was CD4+ T cells from PBMCs cultured without peptide, obtained before COVID-19 vaccination. Every receptor here comes from a human donor who received a COVID-19 vaccine. Both conserved end residues are part of each CDR3. D genes are given only for firm matches. Expanded clones get a size class; other rows say once, few or many, or leave the size out.

size | J | D | V | CDR3 | DNA
NA | TRBJ2-5 | NA | TRBV20-1 | CSASKGGQETQYF | TGCAGTGCTAGTAAGGGTGGTCAAGAGACCCAGTACTTC
NA | TRBJ2-3 | NA | TRBV7-9 | CASSFRGTVEFQYF | TGTGCCAGCAGCTTCCGGGGGACAGTGGAATTTCAGTATTTT
once | TRBJ2-2 | TRBD2 | TRBV7-2 | CASSLRRTSGGNTGELFF | TGTGCCAGCAGCTTACGAAGGACTAGCGGGGGGAACACCGGGGAGCTGTTTTTT
NA | TRBJ1-1 | TRBD1 | TRBV19 | CASRSSGGKGTEAFF | TGTGCCAGTAGAAGTTCAGGGGGCAAGGGCACTGAAGCTTTCTTT
NA | TRBJ2-5 | NA | TRBV5-1 | CASSTGWGETQYF | TGCGCCAGCAGCACGGGATGGGGGGAGACCCAGTACTTC
NA | TRBJ1-4 | NA | TRBV7-8 | CASSTSIGEKLFF | TGTGCCAGCAGCACTAGCATTGGTGAAAAACTGTTTTTT
NA | TRBJ1-2 | NA | TRBV19 | CASSMNRGAISTF | TGTGCCAGTAGTATGAATAGGGGCGCAATCTCCACCTTC
NA | TRBJ1-1 | NA | TRBV20-1 | CSASSLTAAMNTEAFF | TGCAGTGCTAGTTCCCTGACAGCGGCGATGAACACTGAAGCTTTCTTT
NA | TRBJ2-6 | NA | TRBV19 | CASSTESGANVLTF | TGTGCCAGTAGTACAGAGTCTGGGGCCAACGTCCTGACTTTC
NA | TRBJ1-3 | TRBD1 | TRBV3-1/TRBV3-2 | CASSQGTGKFGNTIYF | TGTGCCAGCAGCCAAGGGACAGGGAAATTCGGAAACACCATATATTTT
NA | TRBJ2-3 | TRBD1 | TRBV19 | CASTYRGGTDTQYF | TGTGCCAGTACTTACAGGGGGGGCACAGATACGCAGTATTTT
NA | TRBJ1-6 | NA | TRBV30 | CCCSGDGNSPLHF | TGTTGCTGTTCGGGGGACGGGAATTCACCCCTCCACTTT
NA | TRBJ2-2 | NA | TRBV11-3 | CASSLVGLGELFF | TGTGCCAGCAGCTTAGTGGGCTTAGGGGAGCTGTTTTTT
NA | TRBJ2-3 | NA | TRBV7-2 | CASSPPGSATDTQYF | TGTGCCAGCAGCCCCCCGGGTTCGGCCACAGATACGCAGTATTTT
NA | TRBJ2-1 | TRBD2 | TRBV5-6 | CASSLGGRGAWNEQFF | TGTGCCAGCAGCTTGGGTGGGCGGGGGGCCTGGAATGAGCAGTTCTTC